The 8 T cell receptor beta chains below all came from one sample that was sequenced in a study of control samples from healthy donors and cancer patients. Assay used: immunoSEQ multiplex PCR; TCRdb lists only in-frame clones, some missing. Of some 87,000 clones listed, roughly 84% are singletons. Sample: PBMCs. These receptors originate from a man between 60 and 75 years old with head and neck cancer.

This chain links TRBV10-2 with TRBJ2-4; tentatively, D is TRBD1 (5 bases). V shed 2 bases and J shed 7 bases, with 12 bases lying between them. The CDR3 is 14 amino acids. Germline CDR1 WSHSY, CDR2 SAAADI. CDR3 coding DNA: TGCGCCAGCAGTGAGGGCCAGGGCAATAACATTCAGTACTTC. This codes for CASSEGQGNNIQYF.

The rearrangement joins TRBV10-3 to TRBJ2-5, with a possible D match to TRBD1 (7 bases). The CDR3 sequence is 16 residues long. Trimming left V 5 bases short and J 5 bases short, with 21 bases between. CDR1 ENHRY and CDR2 SYGVKD come from the germline V gene. The chain's CDR3 is CAISSPGQRGGETQYF. CDR3 bases: TGTGCCATCAGTTCTCCGGGACAGAGAGGGGGGGAGACCCAGTACTTC.

The chain joins TRBV19 to TRBJ1-2; TRBD1 matches 9 bases. V lost 5 bases and J lost 7; bases outside the gene matches: 8. The CDR3 has 14 residues. Germline values: CDR1 LNHDA, CDR2 SQIVND (reference sequence). CDR3 region: CASSPGTGSGGYTF. In DNA form, the CDR3 reads TGTGCCAGTAGTCCTGGGACAGGGTCAGGTGGCTACACCTTC. The complete variable domain, with remaining parts taken from reference TRBV19 and TRBJ1-2, reads DGGITQSPKYLFRKEGQNVTLSCEQNLNHDAMYWYRQDPGQGLRLIYYSQIVNDFQKGDIAEGYSVSREKKESFPLTVTSAQKNPTAFYLCASSPGTGSGGYTFGSGTRLTVV.

Here the CDR3 DNA reads TGTGCCAGCAGTTACGGTGCAAGCAATTCACCCCTCCACTTT. Amino acid sequence: CASSYGASNSPLHF. The genes are TRBV6-6 and TRBJ1-6; D remains unclear. Germline assignment: CDR1 MNHNY and CDR2 SVGAGI (reference sequence). Deletions cut 2 bases from V and 7 bases from J, with 9 bases between. CDR3 length: 14 residues.

The chain employs TRBV5-1 and TRBJ1-3, with 7 bases matching TRBD1. This CDR3 is 17 amino acids long. Losses at the gene ends were 4 bases for V and 1 base for J; bases not matched to a gene: 11. CDR1 and CDR2 (germline): SGHRS, YFSETQ. The CDR3 DNA follows: TGCGCCAGCAGCACCGCCCGCAGGGGGTCATCTGGAAACACCATATATTTT. It encodes CASSTARRGSSGNTIYF.

This chain joins TRBV4-1 and TRBJ2-7; 7 bases line up with TRBD1. V lost 4 bases and J lost 2; bases outside the gene matches: 8. CDR1 and CDR2 (germline): MGHRA, YSYEKL. This CDR3 region has 15 residues. The CDR3: CASSLVTGNPYEQYF. In DNA form, the CDR3 reads TGCGCCAGCAGCCTCGTGACAGGGAACCCCTACGAGCAGTACTTC.

This chain links TRBV15 with TRBJ2-1, with D tentatively TRBD1 or TRBD2 (5 bases each). There are 15 residues in the CDR3. V lost 1 base to trimming and J lost 9 bases, with 16 bases between them. The germline V gene has CDR1 LNHNV and CDR2 YYDKDF (reference sequence). The CDR3 spells CATSRGGASSFEQFF. The CDR3, as DNA: TGTGCCACCAGCAGAGGTGGGGCTAGCTCCTTTGAGCAGTTCTTC.

The V gene is TRBV24-1, the J gene TRBJ2-3; no clear D. The length of the CDR3 is 14 residues. Germline V gene sequence: CDR1 KGHDR, CDR2 SFDVKD. Trimming left V 3 bases short and J 7 bases short, with 13 bases between. CDR3 DNA sequence: TGTGCCACCAGTGATCCCCCGGGCGCCAATACGCAGTATTTT. Protein product: CATSDPPGANTQYF.